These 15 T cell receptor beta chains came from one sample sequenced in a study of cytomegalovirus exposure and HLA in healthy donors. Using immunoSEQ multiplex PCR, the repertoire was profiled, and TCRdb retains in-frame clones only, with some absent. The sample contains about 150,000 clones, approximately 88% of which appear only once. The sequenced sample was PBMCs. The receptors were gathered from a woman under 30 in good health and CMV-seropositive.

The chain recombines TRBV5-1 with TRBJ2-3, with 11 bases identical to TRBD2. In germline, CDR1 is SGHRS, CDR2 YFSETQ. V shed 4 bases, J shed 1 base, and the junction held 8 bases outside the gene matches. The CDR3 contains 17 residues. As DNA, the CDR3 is TGCGCCAGCAGCGGCGGAGGGACTAGCGGTGGCACAGATACGCAGTATTTT. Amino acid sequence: CASSGGGTSGGTDTQYF.

The CDR3 DNA reads as TGTGCCAGTAGTCGGGGACTAGCGGGACCAGAGACCCAGTACTTC. This sequence encodes CASSRGLAGPETQYF. The V and J genes are TRBV19 and TRBJ2-5, with 13 bases aligning to TRBD2. This CDR3 region has 15 residues. CDR1 and CDR2 from the germline V gene are LNHDA and SQIVND (reference sequence). The ends lost 5 bases at V and 4 bases at J; junction bases unmatched: 4.

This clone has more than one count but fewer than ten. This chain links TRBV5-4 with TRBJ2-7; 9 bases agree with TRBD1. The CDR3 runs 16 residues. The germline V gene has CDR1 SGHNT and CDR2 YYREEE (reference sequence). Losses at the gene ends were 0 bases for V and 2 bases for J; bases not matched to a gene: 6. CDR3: CASSLGSRDRAYEQYF. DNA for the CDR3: TGTGCCAGCAGCTTGGGAAGCCGGGACAGGGCCTACGAGCAGTACTTC.

CDR3 nucleotides: TGTGCCAGCAGTGGCGGCAGCACCCTGAGTTTTCCCCACGAGCAGTACTTC. Protein sequence: CASSGGSTLSFPHEQYF. The chain is built from TRBV6-1 and TRBJ2-7; D is unresolved. V was pared by 4 bases and J by 5 bases, with 24 bases between. Per the germline V gene, CDR1 is MNHNS and CDR2 is SASEGT. The CDR3 extends over 17 amino acids.

CDR3 DNA: TGTGCCACCAGCAAAGGGGAAGCCAAAAACATTCAGTACTTC. Translation: CATSKGEAKNIQYF. The V gene is TRBV15, the J gene TRBJ2-4; perhaps TRBD1 as D (5 bases). CDR3 length equals 14 residues. Trimming stripped 4 bases from V and 0 bases from J, with 7 bases between. CDR1 is LNHNV and CDR2 is YYDKDF in the germline V gene (reference sequence). The full variable domain, completed using reference TRBV15 and TRBJ2-4, is DAMVIQNPRYQVTQFGKPVTLSCSQTLNHNVMYWYQQKSSQAPKLLFHYYDKDFNNEADTPDNFQSRRPNTSFCFLDIRSPGLGDTAMYLCATSKGEAKNIQYFGAGTRLSVL.

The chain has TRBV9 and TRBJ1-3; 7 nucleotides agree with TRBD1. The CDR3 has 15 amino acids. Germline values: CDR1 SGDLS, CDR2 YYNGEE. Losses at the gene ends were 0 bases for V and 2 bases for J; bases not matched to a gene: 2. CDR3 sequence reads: CASSVATGAGNTIYF. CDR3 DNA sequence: TGTGCCAGCAGCGTAGCTACAGGGGCTGGAAACACCATATATTTT.

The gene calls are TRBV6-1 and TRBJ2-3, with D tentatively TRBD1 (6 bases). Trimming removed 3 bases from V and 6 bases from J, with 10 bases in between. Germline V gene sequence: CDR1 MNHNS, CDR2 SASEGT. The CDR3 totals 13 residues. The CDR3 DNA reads TGTGCCAGCAGTGACAGAGACAGGGATACGCAGTATTTT. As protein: CASSDRDRDTQYF.

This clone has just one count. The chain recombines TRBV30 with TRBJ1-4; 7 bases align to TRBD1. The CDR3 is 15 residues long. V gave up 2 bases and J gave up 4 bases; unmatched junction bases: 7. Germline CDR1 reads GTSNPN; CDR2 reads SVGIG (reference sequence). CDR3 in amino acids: CAWSPGDSINEKLFF. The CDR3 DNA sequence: TGTGCCTGGAGTCCCGGGGACAGTATTAATGAAAAACTGTTTTTT. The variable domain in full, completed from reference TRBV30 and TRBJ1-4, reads SQTIHQWPATLVQPVGSPLSLECTVEGTSNPNLYWYRQAAGRGLQLLFYSVGIGQISSEVPQNLSASRPQDRQFILSSKKLLLSDSGFYLCAWSPGDSINEKLFFGSGTQLSVL.

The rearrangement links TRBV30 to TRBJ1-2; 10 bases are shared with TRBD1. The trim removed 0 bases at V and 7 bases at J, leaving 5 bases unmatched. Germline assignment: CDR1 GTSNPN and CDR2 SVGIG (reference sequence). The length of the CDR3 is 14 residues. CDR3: CAWSVSRQGAGYTF. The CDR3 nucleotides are TGTGCCTGGAGTGTAAGCCGACAGGGGGCTGGCTACACCTTC.

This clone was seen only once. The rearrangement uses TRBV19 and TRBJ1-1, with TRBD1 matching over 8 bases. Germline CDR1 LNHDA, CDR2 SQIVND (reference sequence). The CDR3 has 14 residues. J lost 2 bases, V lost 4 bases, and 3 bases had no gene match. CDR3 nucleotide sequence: TGTGCCAGTAGTACAGGACAGGGCAACACTGAAGCTTTCTTT. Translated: CASSTGQGNTEAFF. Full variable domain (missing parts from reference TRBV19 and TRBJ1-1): DGGITQSPKYLFRKEGQNVTLSCEQNLNHDAMYWYRQDPGQGLRLIYYSQIVNDFQKGDIAEGYSVSREKKESFPLTVTSAQKNPTAFYLCASSTGQGNTEAFFGQGTRLTVV.

In DNA form, the CDR3 reads TGTGCCATCAGTGATGGGGCTAGCGGGGACAATGAGCAGTTCTTC. Protein sequence: CAISDGASGDNEQFF. The V gene is TRBV10-3, the J gene TRBJ2-1; 9 positions match TRBD2. Germline loops: CDR1 ENHRY, CDR2 SYGVKD. V dropped 3 bases and J dropped 5; count of bases not matched to a gene: 5. The CDR3 extends over 15 amino acids.

The CDR3 nucleotides are TGTGCCAGCAGTTTATCCCTAGCGGGAGCCTACGAGCAGTACTTC. Translation gives CASSLSLAGAYEQYF. This chain joins TRBV28 and TRBJ2-7, with TRBD2 identical over 10 bases. The CDR3 runs 15 residues. Germline V lookup: CDR1 MDHEN, CDR2 SYDVKM. V dropped 1 base and J dropped 2; count of bases not matched to a gene: 2.

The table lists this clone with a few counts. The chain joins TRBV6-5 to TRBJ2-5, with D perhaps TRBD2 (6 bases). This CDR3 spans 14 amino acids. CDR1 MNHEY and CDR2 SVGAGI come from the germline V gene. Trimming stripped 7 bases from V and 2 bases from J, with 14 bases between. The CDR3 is CASTPPEGQETQYF. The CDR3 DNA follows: TGTGCCAGCACACCGCCGGAGGGACAAGAGACCCAGTACTTC.

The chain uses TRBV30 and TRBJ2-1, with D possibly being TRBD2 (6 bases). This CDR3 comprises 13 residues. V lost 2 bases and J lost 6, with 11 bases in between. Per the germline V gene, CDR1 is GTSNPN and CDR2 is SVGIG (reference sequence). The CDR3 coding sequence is TGTGCCTGGAGTAGGATTAGCGGCAATGAGCAGTTCTTC. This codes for CAWSRISGNEQFF.

DNA of the CDR3: TGTGCCAGCAGTGAAAGAGGCTCCTCCACAGATACGCAGTATTTT. This translates into CASSERGSSTDTQYF. The V call is TRBV2, the J call TRBJ2-3; D not resolved. There are 15 residues in the CDR3. From germline, CDR1 is SNHLY and CDR2 FYNNEI. V lost 2 bases and J lost 2, with 11 bases in between.